These 13 T cell receptor beta chains originate from one sample sequenced in a study of radiotherapy plus CTLA-4 blockade in lung cancer. Sequencing was performed with immunoSEQ multiplex PCR; in TCRdb, only in-frame clones are kept and a portion is missing. Here the sample spans roughly 73,000 clones, 80% to 90% being singletons. The starting material was peripheral blood, obtained from a patient treated with radiotherapy plus ipilimumab. Receptors originate from a human donor with non-small cell lung cancer that progressed on radiotherapy plus ipilimumab.

The rearrangement joins TRBV9 to TRBJ1-4; unclear D gene. Germline CDR1 and CDR2: SGDLS and YYNGEE. Trimming took 1 base from V and 0 from J, leaving 10 bases between them. This CDR3 contains 16 residues. This CDR3 reads CASSVQPGATNEKLFF. As DNA, the CDR3 is TGTGCCAGCAGCGTACAGCCAGGTGCAACTAATGAAAAACTGTTTTTT.

The chain couples TRBV4-1 to TRBJ2-7; 11 bases agree with TRBD1. Germline V gives CDR1 MGHRA, CDR2 YSYEKL. This CDR3 is built from 17 residues. V trimming: 2 bases; J trimming: 3 bases; junction bases outside the gene matches: 9. CDR3 nucleotide sequence: TGCGCCAGCAGCCAACTACCGGGACAGGGGGGACACTACGAGCAGTACTTC. It codes for CASSQLPGQGGHYEQYF.

CDR3 protein: CASSYRRNTEAFF. The DNA for the CDR3 is TGTGCCAGCAGTTACCGCAGGAACACTGAAGCTTTCTTT. V usage is TRBV6-5 and J usage is TRBJ1-1; unclear D gene. CDR1 and CDR2 from the germline V gene are MNHEY and SVGAGI. The germline V and J ends were trimmed by 2 bases and 1 base, with 5 bases remaining between them. CDR3 length: 13 amino acids.

This chain links TRBV28 with TRBJ1-1; D ambiguous. CDR3 length equals 12 residues. Germline V gene lookup returns CDR1 MDHEN and CDR2 SYDVKM. Trimming removed 3 bases from V and 4 bases from J, with 6 bases in between. The CDR3 loop reads CASSFLGTEAFF. The CDR3 DNA reads TGTGCCAGCAGTTTTCTTGGCACTGAAGCTTTCTTT.

CDR3 DNA: TGTGCCAGCAGAAGTTACAGGGTGGGGGAGCTGTTTTTT. Residues: CASRSYRVGELFF. The chain recombines TRBV6-1 with TRBJ2-2, with a tentative D call TRBD1 (6 bases). This CDR3 region has 13 residues. Germline lookup yields CDR1 MNHNS and CDR2 SASEGT. V gave up 6 bases and J gave up 8 bases, with 13 bases separating them.

The chain recombines TRBV30 with TRBJ2-7; no definite D call. V dropped 3 bases and J dropped 3 bases, with 15 bases sitting between them. Germline lookup yields CDR1 GTSNPN and CDR2 SVGIG (reference sequence). The CDR3 is made up of 14 amino acids. As DNA, the CDR3 is TGTGCCTGGAGGTCCTTGGATGGTCGCTACGAGCAGTACTTC. It encodes CAWRSLDGRYEQYF.

The V call is TRBV6-5, the J call TRBJ1-5; D perhaps matches TRBD1 (6 bases). The CDR3 loop spans 13 amino acids. The ends were cut back, 5 bases at V and 7 bases at J, with 12 bases in the middle. Germline values: CDR1 MNHEY, CDR2 SVGAGI. The CDR3 DNA reads as TGTGCCAGCAGTCCGGACAGCCACCAGCCCCAGCATTTT. This translates into CASSPDSHQPQHF.

The chain carries TRBV2 and TRBJ2-3, with 9 nucleotides matching TRBD1. Germline V lookup: CDR1 SNHLY, CDR2 FYNNEI. V was pared by 5 bases and J by 5 bases, with 8 bases of the junction left unmatched. The CDR3 consists of 15 residues. The CDR3 protein is CASSPGQGLLDTQYF. The CDR3 nucleotides are TGTGCCAGCAGTCCGGGACAGGGTCTGCTAGATACGCAGTATTTT.

This chain joins TRBV5-6 and TRBJ2-3; D is perhaps TRBD2 (5 bases). In germline, CDR1 is SGHDT, CDR2 YYEEEE. The CDR3 covers 13 residues. Trimming removed 0 bases at V and 6 bases at J, with 8 bases between. CDR3 DNA: TGTGCCAGCAGCTTGGTGGGAGCGGATACGCAGTATTTT. This gives the protein CASSLVGADTQYF.

This chain connects TRBV18 to TRBJ1-5, with TRBD1 identical over 8 bases. The germline V gene has CDR1 KGHSH and CDR2 LQKENI. J was trimmed by 2 bases and V by 6 bases; bases with no gene match: 3. The CDR3 is 14 residues long. CDR3 nucleotides: TGTGCCAGCTCGCAACAGGGGGGCAATCAGCCCCAGCATTTT. Residues: CASSQQGGNQPQHF.

The CDR3 protein is CASSSLIREGGVDEQYF. CDR3 DNA: TGTGCCAGCAGTTCACTCATACGCGAGGGGGGCGTCGACGAGCAGTACTTC. V usage is TRBV28 and J usage is TRBJ2-7; D may match TRBD1 or TRBD2 (6 bases each). CDR3 size: 17 residues. CDR1 is MDHEN, CDR2 SYDVKM, per germline. Trimming took off 4 bases at V and 5 bases at J, with 24 bases between the two ends. The full variable domain, rest sourced from reference TRBV28 and TRBJ2-7, is DVKVTQSSRYLVKRTGEKVFLECVQDMDHENMFWYRQDPGLGLRLIYFSYDVKMKEKGDIPEGYSVSREKKERFSLILESASTNQTSMYLCASSSLIREGGVDEQYFGPGTRLTVT.

The chain uses TRBV5-6 and TRBJ2-7; TRBD2 matches 7 bases. Germline assignment: CDR1 SGHDT and CDR2 YYEEEE. The length of the CDR3 is 14 residues. The V segment lost 2 bases and the J segment 2 bases; nucleotides outside the gene matches: 4. The DNA of the CDR3 is TGTGCCAGCAGCTTTAGGACTAGAGCCTACGAGCAGTACTTC. It is translated as CASSFRTRAYEQYF.

A single count supports this clone. The chain combines TRBV6-5 with TRBJ2-2; weak D call: TRBD1 (6 bases). This CDR3 contains 16 residues. Trimming shortened V by 2 bases and J by 2 bases, and 12 bases separated the two germline ends. Germline CDR1 reads MNHEY; CDR2 reads SVGAGI. The CDR3: CASSYNRERNTGELFF. CDR3 nucleotides: TGTGCCAGCAGTTACAACAGGGAGAGAAACACCGGGGAGCTGTTTTTT.